This T cell receptor (beta chain) was captured by sequencing in a study of T cell repertoires in cytomegalovirus infection. Across the whole study: Peptides in the study included HLA-C-restricted and HLA-B-restricted CMV epitopes. Public TCR beta signatures were indicative of both CMV infection and a matching HLA type. Overall study results and limits: Identification of carriers of CMV plus the relevant HLA was performed using cumulative public TCR beta family frequency. Clonotypes of TCR beta that were HLA-C-restricted and CMV-specific dominated the ex vivo response.

V dropped 3 bases and J dropped 0 bases, with 8 bases sitting between them. There are 14 residues in the CDR3. Germline V lookup: CDR1 MNHEY, CDR2 SVGAGI. TCRdb re-called the reads through MiXCR, storing one row per CDR3 protein. The sample holds tens of thousands of distinct CDR3 sequences; 24% are singletons and the top ten take 50%. For this clonotype: As yet, its antigen is unknown.

The sequencing here drew on CD8+ T cells from cultured PBMCs, taken from culture after CMV antigen stimulation. The V gene is TRBV6-5, the J gene TRBJ1-1; D unresolved. The TCR comes from a human donor in good health (CMV status not recorded). Some clones in this sample may be carry-over from other donors' samples. The CDR3 sequence: CASSYGSLNTEAFF. The DNA of the CDR3 is TGTGCCAGCAGTTATGGCAGTTTGAACACTGAAGCTTTCTTT.